This T cell receptor (beta chain) was profiled in a study of T cell clones after liver transplantation. This clone turned up a few times. Trimming took 1 base from V and 7 from J, leaving 7 bases between them. This CDR3 has 12 residues. Looked up from germline, CDR1 is SGHTA and CDR2 is FQGNSA. Profiling relied on immunoSEQ multiplex PCR, and the TCRdb table lists in-frame clones only, not all of them. The sample contains around 110,000 clones, 90% of which appear only once. The receptor's source is a human patient who received a liver transplant. Some of the T cells may derive from the graft donor. This sample comprised CD4+ T cells from blood, obtained 12 months after liver transplant. The chain joins TRBV7-2 to TRBJ1-2; possibly TRBD1 for D (5 bases). CDR3 coding DNA: TGTGCCAGCAGCTTAGAGGGGTTTGGCTACACCTTC. This gives the protein CASSLEGFGYTF.